The sequence of this TCR beta chain was determined in a study of identifying expanded T cells in peripheral blood. Sequencing used immunoSEQ multiplex PCR; TCRdb keeps in-frame clones, though not all of them. The sample carries 130,000 or so clones, roughly 80% recorded once. Study-level results: Differentially abundant clones: approximately 1.3 between replicates, roughly 16 at two to three weeks, 18 to 20 at four. Clone count variance between roughly 2-week samples rose with total template count.

Remarks on this clone: Its specificity is not known.

During the collection period, no donor immune events like infections were recorded. From germline, CDR1 is LGHNA and CDR2 YSLEER. This CDR3 has 17 residues. The V and J ends lost 3 bases and 0 bases respectively, with 15 bases between them. The TCR originated in a person aged 18 to 75 in good health. Sequenced: blood. The chain uses TRBV4-3 and TRBJ2-4; the D gene is possibly TRBD2 (6 bases). The CDR3 DNA reads TGCGCCAGCAGCCAGGCTAGGTGGGAGGCAGCCAAAAACATTCAGTACTTC. Its translation: CASSQARWEAAKNIQYF.